These 29 T cell receptor beta chains originate from one sample sequenced in a study of monozygotic twins with inflammatory bowel disease. Reanalyzing the 5' RACE reads, TCRdb keeps one entry per CDR3 protein, without DNA. The sample includes a few hundred thousand distinct CDR3 sequences. Specimen: blood. These receptors originate from a human donor with ulcerative colitis or Crohn's disease, or a healthy co-twin of an affected twin (not recorded which).

V gene TRBV20-1 combines with J gene TRBJ2-3; the TCRdb call, TRBD2, lacks DNA for checking. Germline values: CDR1 DFQATT, CDR2 SNEGSKA (reference sequence). The CDR3 loop spans 18 amino acids. The CDR3 loop is CSARGASGGQSSTDTQYF.

V is TRBV11-2 and J is TRBJ2-5; as DNA is missing, the TRBD2 call by TCRdb cannot be tested. This CDR3 region has 15 residues. From germline, CDR1 is SGHAT and CDR2 FQNNGV. CDR3 sequence: CASSFTSGGAETQYF. Full variable domain (missing parts from reference TRBV11-2 and TRBJ2-5): EAGVAQSPRYKIIEKRQSVAFWCNPISGHATLYWYQQILGQGPKLLIQFQNNGVVDDSQLPKDRFSAERLKGVDSTLKIQPAKLEDSAVYLCASSFTSGGAETQYFGPGTRLLVL.

V and J are TRBV12-3 or TRBV12-4 and TRBJ1-1; TCRdb's D call of TRBD1 is untestable without DNA. There are 14 residues in the CDR3. CDR3 protein: CASREQRVRTEAFF.

The V call is TRBV5-5, the J call TRBJ2-3; TCRdb gives TRBD2 as the D gene, but with no DNA this cannot be confirmed. The germline CDR1 and CDR2 sequences are SGHKS and YYEKEE (reference sequence). The CDR3 has 16 amino acids. This CDR3 is CASSLLAGGLSDTQYF. The whole variable domain, remainder taken from reference TRBV5-5 and TRBJ2-3, is DAGVTQSPTHLIKTRGQQVTLRCSPISGHKSVSWYQQVLGQGPQFIFQYYEKEERGRGNFPDRFSARQFPNYSSELNVNALLLGDSALYLCASSLLAGGLSDTQYFGPGTRLTVL.

The chain joins TRBV3-1 to TRBJ2-2; as DNA is missing, the TRBD2 call by TCRdb cannot be tested. The CDR3 is 15 residues long. The germline gives CDR1 LGHDT, CDR2 YNNKEL (reference sequence). CDR3 residues: CASSRNREGTGELFF.

The V call is TRBV20-1, the J call TRBJ2-7; no DNA is available, so the TRBD1 call from TCRdb remains unchecked. The CDR3 covers 14 residues. CDR1 DFQATT and CDR2 SNEGSKA come from the germline V gene (reference sequence). The CDR3 protein is CSAVRGQGFREQYF.

The V gene is TRBV7-2, the J gene TRBJ1-6; there is no DNA to check the TCRdb D call of TRBD1. There are 13 residues in the CDR3. Looked up from germline, CDR1 is SGHTA and CDR2 is FQGNSA. CDR3 region: CASSRQYNSPLHF.

This chain joins TRBV25-1 and TRBJ2-5; the D call of TRBD1 rests on TCRdb alone, since no DNA is present to check it. Germline CDR1 and CDR2: MGHDK and SYGVNS. The CDR3 covers 13 residues. CDR3 sequence: CASSAGTEETQYF.

CDR3 protein: CSVNAATGVRFSNQPQHF. The rearrangement uses TRBV20-1 and TRBJ1-5; TCRdb selects TRBD1, and the lack of DNA leaves this call unchecked. The CDR3 runs to 18 residues. Looked up from germline, CDR1 is DFQATT and CDR2 is SNEGSKA (reference sequence).

This chain uses TRBV7-9 with TRBJ2-1. Germline CDR1 is SEHNR and CDR2 is FQNEAQ (reference sequence). The CDR3 consists of 14 residues. Here the CDR3 reads CASSFEVGYNEQFF.

J is TRBJ1-1 and V is TRBV2; TCRdb calls TRBD1, which cannot be checked without DNA. Germline CDR1 reads SNHLY; CDR2 reads FYNNEI. The CDR3 is made up of 16 amino acids. The CDR3 protein is CASSVSAGGLNTEAFF.

The genes are TRBV20-1 and TRBJ2-4; the D gene TCRdb calls, TRBD1, cannot be checked with no DNA. Germline CDR1 DFQATT, CDR2 SNEGSKA (reference sequence). This CDR3 region has 11 residues. The CDR3 sequence: CSASARDIQYF.

This rearrangement joins TRBV11-2 to TRBJ2-7; TCRdb reports TRBD1, a call that lacks DNA to check it against. The germline gives CDR1 SGHAT, CDR2 FQNNGV. The CDR3 is made up of 13 amino acids. The CDR3 region is CASTPTGFGEQYF.

The rearrangement uses TRBV20-1 and TRBJ2-5; TCRdb designates TRBD1, a call that cannot be tested without DNA. This CDR3 comprises 13 residues. Germline assignment: CDR1 DFQATT and CDR2 SNEGSKA (reference sequence). This chain's CDR3 is CSASWGAQETQYF.

V gene TRBV5-1 combines with J gene TRBJ1-5. CDR3 length: 15 residues. Germline V CDR1 and CDR2: SGHRS, YFSETQ. CDR3 amino acids: CASSLEPESNQPQHF.

V usage is TRBV7-2 and J usage is TRBJ1-2; the TRBD1 assignment by TCRdb is unverifiable without DNA. CDR1 is SGHTA, CDR2 FQGNSA, per germline. There are 14 residues in the CDR3. This chain's CDR3 is CASIRGAFNYGYTF. The complete variable domain, with remaining parts taken from reference TRBV7-2 and TRBJ1-2, reads GAGVSQSPSNKVTEKGKDVELRCDPISGHTALYWYRQSLGQGLEFLIYFQGNSAPDKSGLPSDRFSAERTGGSVSTLTIQRTQQEDSAVYLCASIRGAFNYGYTFGSGTRLTVV.

This chain uses TRBV6-5 with TRBJ1-2; there is no DNA to check the TCRdb D call of TRBD1. Looked up from germline, CDR1 is MNHEY and CDR2 is SVGAGI. There are 18 residues in the CDR3. The CDR3 protein is CASSYYDLGGQGGDGYTF.

V gene TRBV10-3 combines with J gene TRBJ2-1. CDR1 is ENHRY, CDR2 SYGVKD, per germline. This CDR3 is 16 amino acids long. The CDR3 spells CAISESGRAFQNEQFF.

The V gene is TRBV4-1, the J gene TRBJ2-7; TCRdb indicates TRBD1, and absent DNA this call remains unverified. The CDR3 loop spans 18 amino acids. CDR1 MGHRA and CDR2 YSYEKL come from the germline V gene. CDR3 residues: CASSQEVELGRVSYEQYF.

The chain carries TRBV6-5 and TRBJ2-1; the TRBD1 assignment by TCRdb is unverifiable without DNA. Germline V lookup: CDR1 MNHEY, CDR2 SVGAGI. CDR3 size: 15 residues. CDR3: CASSLQGASYNEQFF.

This chain links TRBV5-1 with TRBJ2-3; TCRdb indicates TRBD2, and absent DNA this call remains unverified. The CDR3 contains 15 residues. Looked up from germline, CDR1 is SGHRS and CDR2 is YFSETQ. The CDR3 protein is CASSRGLAGTDTQYF.

The gene calls are TRBV2 and TRBJ2-1; TCRdb outputs TRBD1, but without DNA this stays unchecked. Per the germline V gene, CDR1 is SNHLY and CDR2 is FYNNEI. The length of the CDR3 is 12 residues. The CDR3 protein is CASSNRGGEQFF.

This sequence joins TRBV5-1 and TRBJ1-2; TCRdb proposes TRBD1, but this gene call is untestable without DNA. The CDR3 has 16 residues. Germline V gene lookup returns CDR1 SGHRS and CDR2 YFSETQ. CDR3 in amino acids: CASSLGRADSNYGYTF.

The chain couples TRBV27 to TRBJ1-5. The CDR3 sequence is 15 residues long. Looked up from germline, CDR1 is MNHEY and CDR2 is SMNVEV (reference sequence). The chain's CDR3 is CASSLRGKFTQPQHF.

The chain is built from TRBV7-2 and TRBJ2-3; TCRdb selects TRBD1, and the lack of DNA leaves this call unchecked. The CDR3 is made up of 13 amino acids. The germline V gene encodes CDR1 SGHTA and CDR2 FQGNSA. The CDR3 here is CASSQGEIFAQYF.

The rearrangement links TRBV29-1 to TRBJ1-3; checking the TCRdb D call of TRBD1 is not possible without DNA. CDR1 and CDR2 from the germline V gene are SQVTM and ANQGSEA. The CDR3 loop spans 14 amino acids. This CDR3 reads CSISGGGTGNTIYF. The whole variable domain, remainder taken from reference TRBV29-1 and TRBJ1-3, is SAVISQKPSRDICQRGTSLTIQCQVDSQVTMMFWYRQQPGQSLTLIATANQGSEATYESGFVIDKFPISRPNLTFSTLTVSNMSPEDSSIYLCSISGGGTGNTIYFGEGSWLTVV.

The chain recombines TRBV7-6 with TRBJ1-1; TCRdb indicates TRBD1, and absent DNA this call remains unverified. This CDR3 is built from 14 residues. The germline V gene has CDR1 SGHVS and CDR2 FNYEAQ. The CDR3 sequence is CASSLRQGLHEAFF.

This chain uses TRBV3-1 with TRBJ2-3; the D call of TRBD2 rests on TCRdb alone, since no DNA is present to check it. The germline V gene has CDR1 LGHDT and CDR2 YNNKEL (reference sequence). This CDR3 has 14 amino acids. The CDR3 spells CASSHPIKRDTQYF.

The genes are TRBV3-1 and TRBJ2-7; there is no DNA to check the TCRdb D call of TRBD2. CDR1 and CDR2 from the germline V gene are LGHDT and YNNKEL (reference sequence). There are 16 residues in the CDR3. The CDR3 sequence: CASSQDSGTRMYEQYF.